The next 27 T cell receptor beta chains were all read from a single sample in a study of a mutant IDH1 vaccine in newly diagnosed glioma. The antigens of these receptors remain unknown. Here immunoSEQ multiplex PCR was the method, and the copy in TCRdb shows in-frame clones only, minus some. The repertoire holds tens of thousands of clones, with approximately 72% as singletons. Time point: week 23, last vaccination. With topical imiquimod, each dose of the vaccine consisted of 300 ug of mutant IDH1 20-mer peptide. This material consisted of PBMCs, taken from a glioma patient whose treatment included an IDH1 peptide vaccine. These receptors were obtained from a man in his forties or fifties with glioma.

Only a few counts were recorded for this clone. The chain's CDR3 is CSVAPYNEQFF. The CDR3 nucleotides are TGCAGCGTTGCCCCCTACAATGAGCAGTTCTTC. V is TRBV29-1 and J is TRBJ2-1, with D hard to call. This CDR3 has 11 residues. Germline loops: CDR1 SQVTM, CDR2 ANQGSEA. V dropped 4 bases and J dropped 2 bases, with 3 bases sitting between them.

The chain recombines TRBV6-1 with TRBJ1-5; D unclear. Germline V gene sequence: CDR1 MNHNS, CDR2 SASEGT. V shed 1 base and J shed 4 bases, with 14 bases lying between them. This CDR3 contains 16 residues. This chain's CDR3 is CASSEERRTENQPQHF. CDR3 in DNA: TGTGCCAGCAGTGAAGAAAGACGGACGGAGAATCAGCCCCAGCATTTT.

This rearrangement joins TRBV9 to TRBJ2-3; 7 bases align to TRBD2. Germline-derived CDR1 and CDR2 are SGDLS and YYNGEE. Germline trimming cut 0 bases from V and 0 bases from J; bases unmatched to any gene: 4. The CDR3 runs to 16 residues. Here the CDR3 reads CASSVGWRGSTDTQYF. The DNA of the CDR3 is TGTGCCAGCAGCGTAGGTTGGCGGGGGAGCACAGATACGCAGTATTTT.

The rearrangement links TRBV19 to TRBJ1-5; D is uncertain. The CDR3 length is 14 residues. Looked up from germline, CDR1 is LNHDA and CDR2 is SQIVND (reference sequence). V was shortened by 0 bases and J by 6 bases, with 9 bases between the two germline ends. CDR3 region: CASSIDRTVQPQHF. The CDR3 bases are TGTGCCAGTAGTATAGACCGGACTGTTCAGCCCCAGCATTTT.

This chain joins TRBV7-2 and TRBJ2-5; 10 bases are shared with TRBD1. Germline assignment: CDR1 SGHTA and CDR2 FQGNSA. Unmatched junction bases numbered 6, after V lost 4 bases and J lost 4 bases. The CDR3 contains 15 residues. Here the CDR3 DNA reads TGTGCCAGCAGCTCTCAGACAGGGGGCGTAGAGACCCAGTACTTC. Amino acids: CASSSQTGGVETQYF. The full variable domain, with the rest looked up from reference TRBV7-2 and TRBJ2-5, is GAGVSQSPSNKVTEKGKDVELRCDPISGHTALYWYRQSLGQGLEFLIYFQGNSAPDKSGLPSDRFSAERTGGSVSTLTIQRTQQEDSAVYLCASSSQTGGVETQYFGPGTRLLVL.

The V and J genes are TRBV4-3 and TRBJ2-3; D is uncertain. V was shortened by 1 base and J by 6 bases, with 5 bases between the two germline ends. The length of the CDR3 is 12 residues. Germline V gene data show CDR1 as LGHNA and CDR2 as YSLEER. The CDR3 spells CASSQATDTQYF. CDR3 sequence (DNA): TGCGCCAGCAGCCAAGCCACCGATACGCAGTATTTT.

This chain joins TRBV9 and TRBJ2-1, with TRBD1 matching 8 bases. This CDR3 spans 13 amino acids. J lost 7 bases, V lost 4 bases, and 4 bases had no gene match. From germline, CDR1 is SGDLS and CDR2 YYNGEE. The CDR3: CASSTRQGNEQFF. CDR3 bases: TGTGCCAGCAGCACCAGACAGGGGAATGAGCAGTTCTTC.

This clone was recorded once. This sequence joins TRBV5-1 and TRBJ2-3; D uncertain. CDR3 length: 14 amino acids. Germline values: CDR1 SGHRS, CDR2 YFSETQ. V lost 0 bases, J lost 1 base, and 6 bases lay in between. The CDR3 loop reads CASSLAVGTDTQYF. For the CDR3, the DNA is TGCGCCAGCAGCTTGGCAGTAGGCACAGATACGCAGTATTTT.

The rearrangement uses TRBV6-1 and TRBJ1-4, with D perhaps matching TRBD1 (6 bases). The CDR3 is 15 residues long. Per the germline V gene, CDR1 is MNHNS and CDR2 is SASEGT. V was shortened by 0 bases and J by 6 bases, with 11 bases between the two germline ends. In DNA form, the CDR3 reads TGTGCCAGCAGTGAAGCATGGGGGCGGGATGAAAAACTGTTTTTT. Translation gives CASSEAWGRDEKLFF.

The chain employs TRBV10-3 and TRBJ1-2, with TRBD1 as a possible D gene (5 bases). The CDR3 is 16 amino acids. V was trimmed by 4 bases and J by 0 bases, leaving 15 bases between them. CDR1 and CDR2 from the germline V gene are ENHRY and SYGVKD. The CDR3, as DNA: TGTGCCATCAGTGCTACAGGCCAGGGAGCTAACTATGGCTACACCTTC. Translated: CAISATGQGANYGYTF.

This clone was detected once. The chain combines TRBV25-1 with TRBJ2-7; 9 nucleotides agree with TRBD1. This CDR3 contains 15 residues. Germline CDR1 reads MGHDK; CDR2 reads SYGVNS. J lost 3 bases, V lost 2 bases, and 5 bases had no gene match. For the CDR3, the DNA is TGTGCCAGCAGTGAAGCAAGGACAGGGGACTACGAGCAGTACTTC. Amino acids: CASSEARTGDYEQYF.

CDR3 bases: TGTGCCAGCAGCCAAGCTGCGGGGGGTCAAGAGACCCAGTACTTC. Encoded protein: CASSQAAGGQETQYF. This chain uses TRBV4-2 with TRBJ2-5, with 8 bases that match TRBD2. The V gene's germline CDR1 is LGHNA and CDR2 YNFKEQ. The CDR3 has 15 residues. The V gene end was trimmed by 1 base and the J gene end by 2 bases; junction bases not matched to a gene: 3.

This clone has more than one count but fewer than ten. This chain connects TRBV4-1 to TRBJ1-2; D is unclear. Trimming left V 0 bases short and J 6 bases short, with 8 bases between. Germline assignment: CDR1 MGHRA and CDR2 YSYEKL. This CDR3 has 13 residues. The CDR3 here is CASSQDERDGYTF. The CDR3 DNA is TGCGCCAGCAGCCAAGATGAGCGGGATGGCTACACCTTC.

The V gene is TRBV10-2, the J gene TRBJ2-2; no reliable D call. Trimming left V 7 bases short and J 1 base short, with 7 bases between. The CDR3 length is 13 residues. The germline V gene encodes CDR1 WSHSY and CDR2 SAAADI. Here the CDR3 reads CASIPENTGELFF. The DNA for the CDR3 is TGCGCCAGCATACCAGAGAACACCGGGGAGCTGTTTTTT.

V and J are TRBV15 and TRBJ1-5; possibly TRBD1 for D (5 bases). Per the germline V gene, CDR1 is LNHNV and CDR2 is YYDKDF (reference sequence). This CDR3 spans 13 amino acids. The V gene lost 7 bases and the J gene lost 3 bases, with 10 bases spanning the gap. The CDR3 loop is CATKDGHNQPQHF. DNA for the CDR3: TGTGCCACCAAGGACGGACACAATCAGCCCCAGCATTTT.

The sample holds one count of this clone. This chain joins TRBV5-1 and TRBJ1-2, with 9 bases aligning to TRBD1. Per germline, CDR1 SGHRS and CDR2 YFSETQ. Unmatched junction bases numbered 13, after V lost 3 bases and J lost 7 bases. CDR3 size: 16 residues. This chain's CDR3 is CASSSQPGQGGTGYTF. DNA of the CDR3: TGCGCCAGCAGCTCCCAACCGGGACAGGGAGGAACTGGCTACACCTTC.

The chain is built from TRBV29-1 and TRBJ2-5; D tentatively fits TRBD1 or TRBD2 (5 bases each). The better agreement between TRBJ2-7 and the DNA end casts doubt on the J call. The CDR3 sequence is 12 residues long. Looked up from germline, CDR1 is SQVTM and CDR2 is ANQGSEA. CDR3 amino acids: CSAGTETYEQYF. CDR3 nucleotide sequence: TGCAGCGCTGGGACGGAAACCTACGAGCAGTACTTC.

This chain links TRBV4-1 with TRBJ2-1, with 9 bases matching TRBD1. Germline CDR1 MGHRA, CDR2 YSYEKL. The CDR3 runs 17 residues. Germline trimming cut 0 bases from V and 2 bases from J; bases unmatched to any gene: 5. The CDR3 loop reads CASSQEQGQGPYNEQFF. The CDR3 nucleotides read TGCGCCAGCAGCCAAGAACAGGGACAGGGCCCCTACAATGAGCAGTTCTTC.

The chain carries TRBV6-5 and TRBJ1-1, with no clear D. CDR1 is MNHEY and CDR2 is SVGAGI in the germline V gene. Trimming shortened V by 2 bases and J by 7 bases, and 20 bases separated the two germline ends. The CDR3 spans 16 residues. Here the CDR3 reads CASSYNPLGERDEAFF. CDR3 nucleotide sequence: TGTGCCAGCAGTTACAACCCCCTCGGGGAAAGGGATGAAGCTTTCTTT.

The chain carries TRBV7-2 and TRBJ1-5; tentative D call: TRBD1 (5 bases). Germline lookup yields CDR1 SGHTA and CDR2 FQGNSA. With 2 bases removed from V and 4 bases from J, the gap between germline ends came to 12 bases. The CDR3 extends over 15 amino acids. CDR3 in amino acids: CASSLSAAGNQPQHF. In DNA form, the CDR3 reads TGTGCCAGCAGCTTATCCGCGGCAGGGAATCAGCCCCAGCATTTT.

CDR3 region: CATSTVQNTGELFF. The CDR3 DNA follows: TGTGCCACCAGCACAGTACAGAACACCGGGGAGCTGTTTTTT. The V and J genes are TRBV15 and TRBJ2-2; D is unclear. Germline loops: CDR1 LNHNV, CDR2 YYDKDF (reference sequence). The CDR3 is 14 amino acids. Between the trimmed V and J ends, which lost 4 bases and 1 base, there was a span of 7 bases. Full variable domain (remainder filled in from reference TRBV15 and TRBJ2-2): DAMVIQNPRYQVTQFGKPVTLSCSQTLNHNVMYWYQQKSSQAPKLLFHYYDKDFNNEADTPDNFQSRRPNTSFCFLDIRSPGLGDTAMYLCATSTVQNTGELFFGEGSRLTVL.

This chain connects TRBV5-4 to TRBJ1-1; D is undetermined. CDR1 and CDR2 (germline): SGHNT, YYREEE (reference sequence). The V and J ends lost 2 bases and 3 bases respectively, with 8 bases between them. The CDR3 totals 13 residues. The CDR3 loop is CASSLPQDTEAFF. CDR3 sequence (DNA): TGTGCCAGCAGCTTACCTCAGGACACTGAAGCTTTCTTT.

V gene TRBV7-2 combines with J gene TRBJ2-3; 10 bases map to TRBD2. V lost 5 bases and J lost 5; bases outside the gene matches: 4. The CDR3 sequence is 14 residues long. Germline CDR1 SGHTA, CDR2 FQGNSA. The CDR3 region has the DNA TGTGCCAGCAGCCGCTCTAGCGGGGGAGATACGCAGTATTTT. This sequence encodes CASSRSSGGDTQYF.

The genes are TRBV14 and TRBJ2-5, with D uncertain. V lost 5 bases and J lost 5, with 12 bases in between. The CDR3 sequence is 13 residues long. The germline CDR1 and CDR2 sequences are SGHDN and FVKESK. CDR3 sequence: CASSVNPGETQYF. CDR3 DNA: TGTGCCAGCAGCGTCAACCCTGGGGAGACCCAGTACTTC.

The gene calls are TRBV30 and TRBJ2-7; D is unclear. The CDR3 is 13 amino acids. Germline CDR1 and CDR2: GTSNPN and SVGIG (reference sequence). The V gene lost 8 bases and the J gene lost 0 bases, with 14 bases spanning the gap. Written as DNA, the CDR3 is TGTGCCAGTGACTCCCCGAGCTCCTACGAGCAGTACTTC. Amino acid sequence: CASDSPSSYEQYF.

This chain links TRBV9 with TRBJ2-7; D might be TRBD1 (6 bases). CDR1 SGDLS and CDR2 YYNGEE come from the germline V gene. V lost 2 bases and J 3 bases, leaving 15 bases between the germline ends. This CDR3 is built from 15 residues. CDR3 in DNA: TGTGCCAGCAGCGTCCGGACAGTCAGCCTCTACGAGCAGTACTTC. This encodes CASSVRTVSLYEQYF.

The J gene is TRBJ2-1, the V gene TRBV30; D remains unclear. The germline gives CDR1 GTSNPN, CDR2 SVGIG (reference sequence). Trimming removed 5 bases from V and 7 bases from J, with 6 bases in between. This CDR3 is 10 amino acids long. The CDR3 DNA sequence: TGTGCCTGGGGTAAGAATGAGCAGTTCTTC. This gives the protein CAWGKNEQFF. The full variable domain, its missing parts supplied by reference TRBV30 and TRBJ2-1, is SQTIHQWPATLVQPVGSPLSLECTVEGTSNPNLYWYRQAAGRGLQLLFYSVGIGQISSEVPQNLSASRPQDRQFILSSKKLLLSDSGFYLCAWGKNEQFFGPGTRLTVL.